The rows below give T cell receptor beta chains drawn from one sample of a study of shared clonotypes between healthy human individuals. Sequenced by immunoSEQ multiplex PCR; TCRdb stores in-frame clones only, minus some. The table has about 1.9 million clones, around 95% seen once. The source material was naive CD8+ T cells from PBMCs. These TCRs come from a man in his late teens or twenties in good health. Some clones in this sample may be carry-over from other donors' samples. The conserved cysteine and the conserved F or W are not part of the CDR3 here. The order of the fields is J gene, CDR3 length, V gene, clone size, CDR3 protein. Only part of the rows carry a size: once, few, many, or a class if the clone is expanded.

J: TRBJ1-1; length: 11; V: TRBV13; size: NA; CDR3: ASSPGGNAEAF
J: TRBJ2-1; length: 14; V: TRBV13; size: NA; CDR3: ASSSRTGTPYNEQF
J: TRBJ1-1; length: 13; V: TRBV29-1; size: NA; CDR3: SVVSNYPMNTEAF
J: TRBJ1-1; length: 10; V: TRBV19; size: few; CDR3: ASSIIGIEAF
J: TRBJ2-1; length: 12; V: TRBV27; size: NA; CDR3: ASSNLESYNEQF
J: TRBJ1-3; length: 13; V: TRBV4-1; size: NA; CDR3: ASSQMGAQGNTIY
J: TRBJ1-4; length: 12; V: TRBV7-9; size: NA; CDR3: ASSLGWTNEKLF
J: TRBJ1-1; length: 12; V: TRBV12-5; size: once; CDR3: ASGLGSMNTEAF
J: TRBJ2-3; length: 11; V: TRBV7-9; size: NA; CDR3: ASSLGGRGTQY
J: TRBJ2-7; length: 13; V: TRBV15; size: NA; CDR3: ATSRDYTASYEQY
J: TRBJ2-7; length: 13; V: TRBV27; size: NA; CDR3: ASSTEGLAAYEQY
J: TRBJ2-1; length: 13; V: TRBV11-2; size: NA; CDR3: ASSTLAGGYNEQF
J: TRBJ2-1; length: 15; V: TRBV4-3; size: NA; CDR3: ASSQDMLAGVDNEQF
J: TRBJ2-1; length: 15; V: TRBV27; size: NA; CDR3: ASSPSAGRPSYNEQF
J: TRBJ2-5; length: 13; V: TRBV28; size: NA; CDR3: ASSLGAVSSETQY
J: TRBJ2-5; length: 15; V: TRBV18; size: NA; CDR3: ASSPGLAGVYQETQY
J: TRBJ2-7; length: 17; V: TRBV27; size: NA; CDR3: ASSPRRGGYLAANYEQY
J: TRBJ2-7; length: 10; V: TRBV19; size: NA; CDR3: ASLRFAHEQY
J: TRBJ2-2; length: 13; V: TRBV25-1; size: NA; CDR3: ASSPRTLNTGELF
J: TRBJ2-1; length: 13; V: TRBV7-2; size: once; CDR3: ASSATSGRFNEQF
J: TRBJ1-1; length: 14; V: TRBV4-1; size: NA; CDR3: ASSQFGAGSYTEAF
J: TRBJ1-4; length: 15; V: TRBV5-1; size: NA; CDR3: ASSLDGMGAANEKLF
J: TRBJ2-1; length: 14; V: TRBV4-2; size: NA; CDR3: ASSPFGLAGVREQF
J: TRBJ1-2; length: 13; V: TRBV28; size: NA; CDR3: ASSIDSGRAYGYT
J: TRBJ2-7; length: 13; V: TRBV10-1; size: NA; CDR3: ASSVIWDAAYEQY
J: TRBJ1-1; length: 9; V: TRBV2; size: NA; CDR3: ASSPNTEAF
J: TRBJ2-1; length: 6; V: TRBV6-1; size: NA; CDR3: ASSWQF
J: TRBJ2-2; length: 11; V: TRBV7-6; size: NA; CDR3: ASSAHRSGELF
J: TRBJ2-3; length: 13; V: TRBV4-1; size: NA; CDR3: ASSPIGPYTDTQY
J: TRBJ2-3; length: 14; V: TRBV9; size: NA; CDR3: ASSVLAGGPTDTQY
J: TRBJ1-1; length: 12; V: TRBV5-1; size: NA; CDR3: ASSLVGQAQEAF
J: TRBJ1-1; length: 9; V: TRBV7-9; size: NA; CDR3: ASSLKSEAF
J: TRBJ2-3; length: 13; V: TRBV27; size: NA; CDR3: ASRPRDRGGDTQY
J: TRBJ2-3; length: 15; V: TRBV7-6; size: NA; CDR3: ASSSNHRGLLTDTQY
J: TRBJ2-1; length: 12; V: TRBV19; size: NA; CDR3: ASSPSGSYNEQF
J: TRBJ2-7; length: 11; V: TRBV19; size: few; CDR3: ASRDSRSYEQY
J: TRBJ2-7; length: 12; V: TRBV28; size: NA; CDR3: ASRTRLTGYEQY
J: TRBJ1-1; length: 15; V: TRBV10-3; size: NA; CDR3: AISEPPWTVENTEAF
J: TRBJ1-5; length: 14; V: TRBV10-3; size: NA; CDR3: AISETGGVGNQPQH
J: TRBJ2-2; length: 14; V: TRBV4-1; size: once; CDR3: ASSQVQPANTGELF
J: TRBJ2-1; length: 14; V: TRBV7-8; size: NA; CDR3: ASSLVVGAVYNEQF
J: TRBJ2-1; length: 15; V: TRBV4-2; size: NA; CDR3: ASSREDLAAGYNEQF
J: TRBJ2-3; length: 13; V: TRBV9; size: NA; CDR3: ASSVGTSGTDTQY
J: TRBJ1-4; length: 14; V: TRBV7-9; size: NA; CDR3: ASSLGRDATNEKLF
J: TRBJ2-3; length: 17; V: TRBV7-6; size: NA; CDR3: ASSPPRGAGREISDTQY
J: TRBJ2-3; length: 16; V: TRBV7-2; size: NA; CDR3: ASSSTELAGYYTDTQY
J: TRBJ1-3; length: 13; V: TRBV7-9; size: NA; CDR3: ASSLVPLSGNTIY
J: TRBJ2-1; length: 15; V: TRBV4-3; size: NA; CDR3: ASSQGLKREGFNEQF
J: TRBJ1-1; length: 11; V: TRBV9; size: few; CDR3: ASSVGVRTEAF
J: TRBJ2-3; length: 14; V: TRBV5-1; size: NA; CDR3: ASSLSGGSWADTQY
J: TRBJ2-7; length: 8; V: TRBV7-6; size: NA; CDR3: ASSREPEY
J: TRBJ2-7; length: 13; V: TRBV5-1; size: NA; CDR3: ASSLGAGMTYEQY
J: TRBJ1-2; length: 11; V: TRBV6-1; size: once; CDR3: ASSDPGLPGYT
J: TRBJ2-5; length: 17; V: TRBV7-9; size: NA; CDR3: ASSFPGQGDPLYQETQY